Sequencing of this TCR beta chain was carried out in a study of blood T cell repertoires in COVID-19 (dated by TCRdb to between 2020 and 2021). About the study as a whole: Samples from collaborators originated in the United States, Italy and Spain and spanned both the acute and convalescent phases of COVID-19. A freely available public database, intended as a resource for researchers studying the immune response to SARS-CoV-2, is where the repertoires were released. Where available, HLA class I and class II types were taken from metadata supplied by the sample provider and were not determined by assay-based typing. The prospective study material was composed of cDNA or gDNA derived from T cells, B-cell-depleted T cells, or PBMCs. The sample metadata nearly always contained a de-identified subject ID, COVID-19 status, age in years and sex. The samples were drawn from the first 160 participants of the ongoing ImmuneRACE study and from 1,254 subjects provided by 6 global collaborators. Subjects who had been exposed to COVID-19, were actively infected with it, or had recovered from it provided the deeply sampled blood TCRbeta repertoires that made up the dataset.

In Seattle, one collaborating source enrolled patients while the infection was active and tracked those patients longitudinally over the course of disease. Each collaborating institution followed its own protocols to collect whole blood in K2EDTA tubes. For TCRbeta analysis, collaborators shipped samples as frozen whole blood, isolated PBMCs, or DNA extracted from either of those sample types. The paper's findings and limits, for the study overall: The amount of clinical and demographic metadata varied by source and participant and was provided uncurated.

TCRbeta CDR3 regions were amplified from genomic DNA by means of the immunoSEQ Assay, a bias-controlled multiplex PCR. Concerning the study's data processing: Within the assay, amplification of reference gene primers was used to estimate how many nucleated cells each sample contained. Sequence reads were collapsed and filtered to measure the absolute abundance of every unique TCRbeta CDR3 rearrangement. For each sample, productive Simpson clonality was calculated by taking the square root of Simpson's diversity index across productive rearrangements. The table comes from immuneACCESS by way of TCRdb, which keeps in-frame sequences with V and J called. Part of the clones is missing from these tables; in studies checked, under half for an unresolved V gene and the rest for unknown reasons. V, J and clone size are those of that table, while D and trimming were read from the DNA. The sample data list around 190,000 clones, and about 88% of these were observed just once. The top ten hold roughly a sixth of the sample.

According to the germline V gene, CDR1 reads MNHEY and CDR2 reads SVGEGT. Inclusive of the bounding cysteine and phenylalanine, the CDR3 is 17 residues long. Of all the DNA, just the CDR3 is kept, 51 bases in frame from base 1. Clipping removes 6 bases from V and 0 bases from J, with 7 as the unmatched junction base count. A single count supports this clone. The clone's antigen remains unknown. Per-base qualities were not stored, and no clone one base away is much larger. Sequenced input: peripheral blood. This TCR was recovered from a man aged 50 to 60 with COVID-19, enrolled during active disease. The chain is encoded by TRBV6-2 or TRBV6-3 joined to TRBJ2-7; 14 nucleotides in the junction match TRBD2. Here is the DNA: TGTGCCAGCAGCCGGGGACTAGCGGGGGTAAGCTCCTACGAGCAGTACTTC. Its coded protein is CASSRGLAGVSSYEQYF.